Presented here are 25 T cell receptor beta chains from one specimen sequenced in a study of T cells in Graves' hyperthyroidism and ophthalmopathy. There were TCR beta CDR3 regions amplified from RNA transcripts. The HTBI primer set was used in a first-round RT-PCR of the TCR CDR3. Each CDR3 protein gets one entry after TCRdb re-called the multiplex PCR reads with MiXCR. This repertoire shows approximately 400,000 distinct CDR3 sequences, about 15% found once; its top ten account for over 25%. The sample consisted of blood. The receptors here all came from a woman aged 30 to 39 with Graves' hyperthyroidism.

This clonotype was observed many times. The chain uses TRBV11-3 and TRBJ2-1; TRBD2 matches 7 bases. The V and J ends lost 2 bases and 5 bases, in that order; junction bases with no gene match: 6. The germline V gene has CDR1 SGHNT and CDR2 YENEEA. There are 15 residues in the CDR3. CDR3 DNA sequence: TGTGCCAGCAGCTTAATGGCGGGAGCGGACAATGAGCAGTTCTTC. The encoded protein is CASSLMAGADNEQFF.

This clonotype came up many times. The chain couples TRBV5-1 to TRBJ2-1, with 7 positions matching TRBD1. V was clipped by 2 bases and J by 0 bases; unmatched bases: 5. The CDR3 consists of 16 residues. In germline, CDR1 is SGHRS, CDR2 YFSETQ. For the CDR3, the DNA is TGCGCCAGCAGCTTAGGACAGGTCAGCTCCTACAATGAGCAGTTCTTC. As protein: CASSLGQVSSYNEQFF.

This clonotype was picked up a small number of times. The chain is built from TRBV5-1 and TRBJ2-3; 14 nucleotides align to TRBD2. V gave up 1 base and J gave up 1 base; unmatched junction bases: 14. Per the germline V gene, CDR1 is SGHRS and CDR2 is YFSETQ. The CDR3 extends over 21 amino acids. CDR3 amino acids: CASSLTPGLAGADSGTDTQYF. The CDR3 bases are TGCGCCAGCAGCTTGACACCGGGACTAGCGGGAGCCGACTCGGGCACAGATACGCAGTATTTT.

This clonotype was recorded at least ten times. The chain is built from TRBV3-1 and TRBJ2-1, with unresolved D. V lost 1 base and J lost 0, with 13 bases in between. There are 17 residues in the CDR3. Germline V CDR1 and CDR2: LGHDT, YNNKEL (reference sequence). CDR3 DNA sequence: TGTGCCAGCAGCCAAGGGGCCGAGAGACGCTCCTACAATGAGCAGTTCTTC. Its translation is CASSQGAERRSYNEQFF.

This chain connects TRBV30 to TRBJ2-7, with D perhaps TRBD1 (6 bases). The CDR3 contains 13 residues. The ends were cut back, 5 bases at V and 6 bases at J, with 17 bases in the middle. Germline CDR1 reads GTSNPN; CDR2 reads SVGIG (reference sequence). CDR3 sequence: CAWDRQGVSEQYF. Written as DNA, the CDR3 is TGTGCCTGGGACAGGCAGGGCGTTAGCGAGCAGTACTTC.

This clonotype was picked up a small number of times. The chain joins TRBV19 to TRBJ2-3, with D possibly called TRBD1 or TRBD2 (5 bases each). Germline values: CDR1 LNHDA, CDR2 SQIVND (reference sequence). The ends were cut back, 10 bases at V and 3 bases at J, with 20 bases in the middle. The CDR3 contains 15 residues. The CDR3 DNA is TGTGCCACAAAAGCAAAGGGACGGCTGACAGATACGCAGTATTTT. Translating it yields CATKAKGRLTDTQYF.

The count of this clonotype is one. This sequence joins TRBV9 and TRBJ1-3, with TRBD1 matching 10 bases. This CDR3 is built from 19 residues. Germline values: CDR1 SGDLS, CDR2 YYNGEE. The junction had 11 bases not matched to a gene; V was cut back by 2 bases and J by 0 bases. Here the CDR3 DNA reads TGTGCCAGCAGCGTCCGGGACAGGGGCCTAGGGGGCTCTGGAAACACCATATATTTT. Protein sequence: CASSVRDRGLGGSGNTIYF. The whole variable domain, remainder taken from reference TRBV9 and TRBJ1-3, is DSGVTQTPKHLITATGQRVTLRCSPRSGDLSVYWYQQSLDQGLQFLIQYYNGEERAKGNILERFSAQQFPDLHSELNLSSLELGDSALYFCASSVRDRGLGGSGNTIYFGEGSWLTVV.

This sequence joins TRBV11-1 and TRBJ1-1; TRBD1 is a possible D gene (5 bases). Germline V gene data show CDR1 as SGHAT and CDR2 as FQDESV (reference sequence). With 1 base removed from V and 5 bases from J, the gap between germline ends came to 14 bases. The CDR3 length is 15 residues. The chain's CDR3 is CASSLVGASYTEAFF. The CDR3 bases are TGTGCCAGCAGCTTAGTTGGGGCGAGTTATACTGAAGCTTTCTTT.

This clonotype was seen a single time. A much larger clone is a single base away; this may be a read error. The chain is built from TRBV11-2 and TRBJ1-2; D perhaps matches TRBD1 (5 bases). The length of the CDR3 is 15 residues. V lost 5 bases, J lost 0 bases, and 13 bases lay in between. Per germline, CDR1 SGHAT and CDR2 FQNNGV. In nucleotides, the CDR3 is TGTGCCAGCAGCCCACTCCGGGGGGCTAACTATGGCTACACCTTC. This codes for CASSPLRGANYGYTF.

V and J are TRBV10-3 and TRBJ1-1, with D maybe TRBD1 (5 bases). From germline, CDR1 is ENHRY and CDR2 SYGVKD. This CDR3 has 14 amino acids. Trimming cost V 4 bases and J 5 bases, with 14 bases left between them. The CDR3 sequence is CAISASLDRTEAFF. The CDR3 nucleotides are TGTGCCATCAGTGCGTCCCTAGACAGAACTGAAGCTTTCTTT.

This clonotype was observed at least ten times. The chain has TRBV10-3 and TRBJ2-5; the match to TRBD1 covers 8 bases. With 6 bases clipped from V and 4 bases from J, the junction kept 10 bases outside the gene matches. Germline V gives CDR1 ENHRY, CDR2 SYGVKD. This CDR3 has 15 residues. The CDR3 DNA sequence: TGTGCCATCAGCATCGGACAGGGACGGTCAGAGACCCAGTACTTC. It is translated as CAISIGQGRSETQYF.

This clonotype was recorded a few times. The chain links TRBV5-1 to TRBJ2-7; 7 bases fit TRBD2. Germline V gives CDR1 SGHRS, CDR2 YFSETQ. Trimming at V came to 3 bases and at J to 6 bases, leaving 9 bases not matched to a gene. CDR3 length: 14 residues. CDR3 amino acids: CASSSLRGGVEQYF. The DNA for the CDR3 is TGCGCCAGCAGCTCACTCCGGGGAGGGGTCGAGCAGTACTTC.

This clonotype was seen at least ten times. The chain employs TRBV7-3 and TRBJ2-2, with a tentative D call TRBD2 (6 bases). Between the trimmed V and J ends, which lost 5 bases and 3 bases, there was a span of 13 bases. This CDR3 is 15 amino acids long. From germline, CDR1 is SGHTA and CDR2 FQGTGA. For the CDR3, the DNA is TGTGCCAGCAGCCATAGCGGAAATGACACCGGGGAGCTGTTTTTT. Protein: CASSHSGNDTGELFF.

Of note for this clonotype: Its ends do not fully match the called genes, so a read error is possible. The J gene is TRBJ2-2, the V gene TRBV9, with 9 bases identical to TRBD2. Per the germline V gene, CDR1 is SGDLS and CDR2 is YYNGEE. The CDR3 is 16 amino acids. The CDR3 nucleotides read TGTGCCAGCAGCGTAGGGTGGCGGGAGGGCACCGGGGAGCTGCTTTTT. This encodes CASSVGWREGTGELLF.

As for this clonotype: At one of its ends the junction is not consistent with the germline gene, which may arise from a read error. The J gene is TRBJ2-7, the V gene TRBV4-1; 9 bases are shared with TRBD2. Germline CDR1 is MGHRA and CDR2 is YSYEKL. The CDR3 is 15 amino acids. DNA of the CDR3: TGTGCCAGCAGCTTACGGACTAGCGAGGTCTACGAGCAGTACTTC. It specifies CASSLRTSEVYEQYF.

This clonotype was recorded many times. V is TRBV7-9 and J is TRBJ2-7, with D unclear. V lost 2 bases and J lost 1, with 15 bases in between. Per germline, CDR1 SEHNR and CDR2 FQNEAQ (reference sequence). The CDR3 extends over 16 amino acids. CDR3 region: CASSLKAIDVSYEQYF. In DNA, the CDR3 is TGTGCCAGCAGCTTAAAGGCCATAGACGTGTCCTACGAGCAGTACTTC. Filled out from reference TRBV7-9 and TRBJ2-7, the complete variable domain reads DTGVSQNPRHKITKRGQNVTFRCDPISEHNRLYWYRQTLGQGPEFLTYFQNEAQLEKSRLLSDRFSAERPKGSFSTLEIQRTEQGDSAMYLCASSLKAIDVSYEQYFGPGTRLTVT.

The rearrangement joins TRBV7-2 to TRBJ2-1, with D maybe TRBD1 (6 bases). This CDR3 contains 15 residues. CDR1 is SGHTA and CDR2 is FQGNSA in the germline V gene. V was trimmed by 3 bases and J by 3 bases, leaving 12 bases between them. Here the CDR3 DNA reads TGTGCCAGCAGCTTGGGGGCAGACCTCTACAATGAGCAGTTCTTC. This codes for CASSLGADLYNEQFF.

This clonotype has at least ten counts. The chain uses TRBV29-1 and TRBJ2-7; D call uncertain. The CDR3 covers 14 residues. Trimming removed 2 bases from V and 0 bases from J, with 11 bases in between. The germline CDR1 and CDR2 sequences are SQVTM and ANQGSEA. CDR3 nucleotide sequence: TGCAGCGTTGAAAGGGTGGGCAGCTCCTACGAGCAGTACTTC. The encoded protein is CSVERVGSSYEQYF.

This clonotype was counted many times. The chain carries TRBV11-2 and TRBJ2-3, with TRBD2 matching over 9 bases. V shed 4 bases and J 2 bases; nucleotides not matched to a gene: 4. Germline CDR1 is SGHAT and CDR2 is FQNNGV. CDR3 length: 15 amino acids. The CDR3 nucleotides read TGTGCCAGCAGCTCCCTAGCGGGGAACACAGATACGCAGTATTTT. It is translated as CASSSLAGNTDTQYF.

This clonotype was detected a few times. The chain combines TRBV5-1 with TRBJ2-1; D gene uncertain. Looked up from germline, CDR1 is SGHRS and CDR2 is YFSETQ. The CDR3 is 13 amino acids. The germline V and J ends were trimmed by 6 bases and 4 bases, with 11 bases remaining between them. The CDR3: CASMLDTYNEQFF. The DNA for the CDR3 is TGCGCCAGCATGCTCGACACTTACAATGAGCAGTTCTTC.

This clonotype was counted at least ten times. This chain links TRBV20-1 with TRBJ2-1; D is perhaps TRBD2 (6 bases). This CDR3 region has 14 residues. V shed 1 base and J shed 5 bases, with 12 bases lying between them. Germline-derived CDR1 and CDR2 are DFQATT and SNEGSKA (reference sequence). Written as DNA, the CDR3 is TGCAGTGCTAGAGGTTCCGGGACTCACAATGAGCAGTTCTTC. This gives the protein CSARGSGTHNEQFF.

This clonotype has ten or more counts. The chain is built from TRBV20-1 and TRBJ2-3, with D perhaps TRBD1 or TRBD2 (7 bases each). Germline CDR1 reads DFQATT; CDR2 reads SNEGSKA (reference sequence). This CDR3 has 16 amino acids. V was clipped by 2 bases and J by 5 bases, with 20 bases between them. For the CDR3, the DNA is TGCAGTGCTAGATTACAGGGGCGGGAGTATGGAGATACGCAGTATTTT. It specifies CSARLQGREYGDTQYF.

This clonotype was recorded at least ten times. V and J are TRBV24-1 and TRBJ2-5; D possibly corresponds to TRBD1 (5 bases). V gave up 3 bases and J gave up 1 base, with 11 bases separating them. The CDR3 is 15 residues long. Germline assignment: CDR1 KGHDR and CDR2 SFDVKD. Written as DNA, the CDR3 is TGTGCCACCAGTGATCCTGACAGACTCCAAGAGACCCAGTACTTC. Its translation: CATSDPDRLQETQYF.

This clonotype was found many times. This chain uses TRBV27 with TRBJ2-1, with TRBD2 matching 8 bases. From germline, CDR1 is MNHEY and CDR2 SMNVEV (reference sequence). This CDR3 region has 14 residues. V dropped 10 bases and J dropped 0; count of bases not matched to a gene: 5. The CDR3 loop is CAIRSGSSYNEQFF. CDR3 nucleotide sequence: TGTGCCATCCGAAGCGGGAGCTCCTACAATGAGCAGTTCTTC.

This clonotype was observed a few times. This chain links TRBV2 with TRBJ2-5; D is uncertain. Germline V gene lookup returns CDR1 SNHLY and CDR2 FYNNEI. Trimming took off 1 base at V and 5 bases at J, with 5 bases between the two ends. This CDR3 has 12 residues. CDR3 loop: CASSEGYETQYF. The CDR3, as DNA: TGTGCCAGCAGTGAAGGGTACGAGACCCAGTACTTC. The full variable domain, with the rest looked up from reference TRBV2 and TRBJ2-5, is EPEVTQTPSHQVTQMGQEVILRCVPISNHLYFYWYRQILGQKVEFLVSFYNNEISEKSEIFDDQFSVERPDGSNFTLKIRSTKLEDSAMYFCASSEGYETQYFGPGTRLLVL.